This paragraph reports one T cell receptor (beta chain). The germline V and J ends were trimmed by 0 bases and 5 bases, with 7 bases remaining between them. Germline values: CDR1 SEHNR, CDR2 FQNEAQ (reference sequence). The length of the CDR3 is 13 residues. Each sample's TCRB immunosequencing used roughly 500 nanograms of biopsy DNA. Sequencing was performed with immunoSEQ multiplex PCR; in TCRdb, only in-frame clones are kept and a portion is missing. The profile shows approximately 8,000 clones, about four fifths of them singletons. This sample is part of a study of T cell repertoires in ileal Crohn's disease. Adults with ileal or ileocolonic Crohn's disease and an indication for resection were eligible.

Sequenced material: ileal tissue. The chain is built from TRBV7-9 and TRBJ1-1; a possible D gene is TRBD1 (6 bases). This receptor was identified in an adult with Crohn's disease. The CDR3 region has the DNA TGTGCCAGCAGCTTAGCGGGGGCGACTGAAGCTTTCTTT. This encodes CASSLAGATEAFF.